The sample holds a few counts of the clone carrying this TCR beta chain. This entry belongs to a study of patients and donors after allogeneic stem cell transplantation. TCRdb analysed the RT-PCR reads with MiXCR anew, one entry per CDR3 protein. The sample consists of some 200,000 distinct CDR3 sequences, about 40% of them appearing once. This TCR derives from a human donor who was either an allogeneic HSCT recipient or a stem cell or donor lymphocyte infusion donor (not recorded which). It is not recorded whose cells these are; they may come from a transplant donor. Sequenced input: blood, either unsorted or a sorted T cell fraction (not recorded which).

This CDR3 reads CASSYPPRGGLRDTQYF. The CDR3 DNA reads TGTGCCAGCAGTTACCCCCCTCGTGGGGGCTTGAGAGATACGCAGTATTTT. The chain links TRBV6-2 or TRBV6-3 to TRBJ2-3, with a tentative D call TRBD1 (6 bases). The germline V gene encodes CDR1 MNHEY and CDR2 SVGEGT. The ends were cut back, 2 bases at V and 5 bases at J, with 20 bases in the middle. CDR3 length: 17 residues.